These 5 T cell receptor beta chains share one sample of origin, sequenced in a study of cytomegalovirus exposure and HLA in healthy donors. PCR involved 60 Vbeta and 13 Jbeta primers. Sequencing was performed with immunoSEQ multiplex PCR; in TCRdb, only in-frame clones are kept and a portion is missing. This sample has under 150,000 clones, with 70% to 75% found just once. Input material: PBMCs. These receptors came from a man aged 25-40 years in good health and CMV-seronegative.

V is TRBV7-6 and J is TRBJ2-2; the match to TRBD1 covers 9 bases. The germline V gene encodes CDR1 SGHVS and CDR2 FNYEAQ. The CDR3 is made up of 15 amino acids. J gave up 5 bases and V 1 base, and 2 bases lay outside the gene matches. CDR3 region: CASSLGQGGTGELFF. CDR3 bases: TGTGCCAGCAGCTTAGGACAGGGGGGAACCGGGGAGCTGTTTTTT.

This clone occurred once. This chain joins TRBV6-1 and TRBJ1-2; D not resolved. Trimming removed 6 bases at V and 3 bases at J, with 17 bases between. Germline V gene lookup returns CDR1 MNHNS and CDR2 SASEGT. The CDR3 sequence is 15 residues long. The CDR3 region is CASREQYLVDYGYTF. In DNA form, the CDR3 reads TGTGCCAGCAGGGAACAGTATCTTGTCGACTATGGCTACACCTTC.

CDR3 sequence reads: CASSQSSGPYNEQFF. CDR3 nucleotides: TGTGCCAGCAGCCAAAGTAGCGGGCCTTACAATGAGCAGTTCTTC. The J gene is TRBJ2-1, the V gene TRBV7-2; 7 nucleotides align to TRBD2. CDR1 and CDR2 (germline): SGHTA, FQGNSA. The CDR3 length is 15 residues. The V and J ends lost 5 bases and 4 bases, in that order; junction bases with no gene match: 8. Drawing the rest from reference TRBV7-2 and TRBJ2-1, the complete variable domain is GAGVSQSPSNKVTEKGKDVELRCDPISGHTALYWYRQSLGQGLEFLIYFQGNSAPDKSGLPSDRFSAERTGGSVSTLTIQRTQQEDSAVYLCASSQSSGPYNEQFFGPGTRLTVL.

The rearrangement uses TRBV4-3 and TRBJ1-1, with D uncertain. This CDR3 is 12 amino acids long. Per germline, CDR1 LGHNA and CDR2 YSLEER. Trimming took off 5 bases at V and 5 bases at J, with 9 bases between the two ends. CDR3 sequence (DNA): TGCGCCAGCAGCAAAGGGCGGACTGAAGCTTTCTTT. This translates into CASSKGRTEAFF.

This clone has only a few counts. The rearrangement uses TRBV2 and TRBJ1-5; tentatively, D is TRBD1 (6 bases). Trimming removed 8 bases from V and 3 bases from J, with 14 bases in between. CDR3 size: 14 residues. Germline V gene sequence: CDR1 SNHLY, CDR2 FYNNEI. The CDR3 sequence is CASEFGTHNQPQHF. Written as DNA, the CDR3 is TGTGCCAGCGAATTCGGGACACACAATCAGCCCCAGCATTTT.